The clone carrying this T cell receptor (beta chain) was seen repeatedly, ten times or more. Its specificity is not known. The data originate from a study of identical twins. Points from the study as a whole: Conclusions relied on cross-sectional statistical analysis, not following the same donors.

Template switching supplied a universal primer site; unique molecular identifiers were carried on the cDNA. Using its own MiXCR run on the 5' RACE reads, TCRdb lists one record per CDR3 protein. Of around 250,000 distinct CDR3 sequences listed, approximately 11% are singletons. In germline, CDR1 is SGHAT, CDR2 FQNNGV. V was trimmed by 0 bases and J by 5 bases, leaving 23 bases between them. This CDR3 is 19 amino acids long. These sequences were also reported in another study, on yellow fever vaccine responses in identical twins. Turning to that study: Each twin's T cell response to the vaccine was reported to look partly convergent and partly personalized.

V is TRBV11-2 and J is TRBJ2-1; possibly TRBD1 or TRBD2 for D (7 bases each). The sample comprised memory (CD45RO+) T cells sorted from blood. The sequence was collected from a woman aged 18-29 years in good health. The CDR3 protein is CASSLDWGGPQGGHNEQFF. CDR3 DNA: TGTGCCAGCAGCTTAGATTGGGGGGGACCCCAGGGGGGACACAATGAGCAGTTCTTC.